The rows below give T cell receptor beta chains drawn from one sample of a study of shared clonotypes between healthy human individuals. Measured with immunoSEQ multiplex PCR; TCRdb has only the in-frame clones, and not every one. The sample consists of approximately 2.4 million clones, approximately 94% of them appearing once. Material: naive CD4+ T cells sorted from blood. Receptors were obtained from a man younger than 30 in good health. Both conserved end residues are trimmed from each CDR3. A D gene is named only where the DNA matches it firmly. Expanded clones are given a class, and other clones once, few, many or no size at all.

>TRBJ1-1|-|TRBV2|-
ASSEDLHRAEAF
>TRBJ2-7|TRBD1|TRBV28|-
ATRGTGSTREQY
>TRBJ1-4|TRBD1|TRBV4-3|-
ASSQEGARGLVVREKLF
>TRBJ2-7|-|TRBV5-1|-
ASSLDLNSYEQY
>TRBJ1-2|-|TRBV6-1|-
ASSGSGGILSGYT
>TRBJ2-1|TRBD1|TRBV25-1|-
ASIQGQAYNEQF
>TRBJ1-1|TRBD1|TRBV5-1|-
ASSLDGPGGGTEAF
>TRBJ2-1|TRBD1|TRBV7-2|-
ASSLAWGQGYNEQF
>TRBJ2-5|-|TRBV7-2|once
ASSPGGAGSAAQY
>TRBJ2-5|-|TRBV25-1|-
ASSETRGTYQETQY
>TRBJ1-2|TRBD1|TRBV10-3|-
AIWGQGSNYGYT
>TRBJ1-5|-|TRBV27|-
ASSFVLGSNQPQH
>TRBJ1-3|-|TRBV7-9|-
ASSPRERLSGNTIY
>TRBJ1-2|-|TRBV4-1|-
ASSPWGRAVDYGYT
>TRBJ2-3|TRBD1|TRBV19|-
ASSPGQGTTDTQY
>TRBJ2-1|-|TRBV4-1|-
ASSQDWLGGRGEQF
>TRBJ2-5|-|TRBV7-2|once
ASSLYTQETQY
>TRBJ1-1|-|TRBV10-1|once
ASSPGQMNTEAF
>TRBJ2-5|TRBD2|TRBV5-6|once
ASSLSGPGLATETQY
>TRBJ1-1|-|TRBV18|-
ASSPRSPRGNTEAF
>TRBJ2-7|-|TRBV10-3|-
AISESQLRAYEQY
>TRBJ2-2|-|TRBV6-6|many
ASSYDTVHIGELF
>TRBJ2-3|TRBD2|TRBV7-2|once
ASSSGTSGGGLDTQY
>TRBJ2-5|-|TRBV30|-
AWTSLGPPGTQY
>TRBJ1-3|-|TRBV25-1|-
ASSGMAGELTSGNTIY
>TRBJ2-7|-|TRBV27|-
ASSVVGLGNEQY
>TRBJ2-6|-|TRBV2|-
ASSDEGISGANVLT
>TRBJ1-6|TRBD1|TRBV30|-
AWRRDRDSPLH
>TRBJ2-2|-|TRBV4-3|-
ASSARLPPNTGELF
>TRBJ2-5|TRBD2|TRBV4-2|-
ASSQDPLRNSGGAAETQY
>TRBJ2-1|TRBD2|TRBV7-2|-
ASRPGLAGSEQF
>TRBJ2-7|-|TRBV6-5|-
ASSRSSYRREQY
>TRBJ1-6|TRBD1|TRBV27|-
ASSSNPGQGSSYNSPLH